This T cell receptor (beta chain) was captured by sequencing in a study of blood T cell repertoires in COVID-19. The protocol was immunoSEQ multiplex PCR, while the TCRdb copy is restricted to in-frame clones and leaves out a portion. The sample lists some 160,000 clones; around nine tenths were seen once. V was clipped by 3 bases and J by 0 bases; unmatched bases: 9. Germline lookup yields CDR1 SGHNT and CDR2 YYREEE (reference sequence). This CDR3 comprises 17 residues. The V and J genes are TRBV5-4 and TRBJ2-1; the match to TRBD2 covers 7 bases. The source of this sequence is a woman in her sixties or seventies with COVID-19, enrolled during active disease. Sample: peripheral blood. This CDR3 reads CASSSDWGGSSYNEQFF. CDR3 DNA: TGTGCCAGCAGCTCAGACTGGGGGGGTTCCTCCTACAATGAGCAGTTCTTC.